This is a list of T cell receptor beta chains from one sample in a study of cytomegalovirus exposure and HLA in healthy donors. Sequencing was performed with immunoSEQ multiplex PCR; in TCRdb, only in-frame clones are kept and a portion is missing. The repertoire holds fewer than 250,000 clones, with 60% to 80% as singletons. The sample taken for sequencing was PBMCs. These TCRs come from a male donor in good health and CMV-seronegative. CDR3s include the opening cysteine and the closing phenylalanine or tryptophan. Fields, in order: CDR3 length, D gene, clone size, V gene, J gene, CDR3 DNA, CDR3 protein. A D gene is named only where the DNA matches it firmly. The size field is filled for only some rows; it gives once, few, many or a size class.

>14|NA|NA|TRBV27|TRBJ1-2
TGTGCCAGCAGGTACAGGGAGTACGGGTATGGCTACACCTTC
CASRYREYGYGYTF
>18|TRBD2|NA|TRBV7-3|TRBJ2-5
TGTGCCAGCAGCCCAAGGGCGGTGGGAGGGAGGGCCGGAGAGACCCAGTACTTC
CASSPRAVGGRAGETQYF
>16|TRBD1|few|TRBV11-1|TRBJ2-7
TGTGCCAGCAGCCGCGGACAGGGTTTATCAGATTACGAGCAGTACTTC
CASSRGQGLSDYEQYF
>17|NA|few|TRBV7-2|TRBJ1-4
TGTGCCAGCAGCTTAGTTGATTCAGGGCCCGGTAGTGAAAAACTGTTTTTT
CASSLVDSGPGSEKLFF
>18|TRBD1|NA|TRBV7-6|TRBJ2-3
TGTGCCAGCAGCTTCGGACAGGGGACCTTACCTAGCACAGATACGCAGTATTTT
CASSFGQGTLPSTDTQYF
>16|TRBD1|few|TRBV6-6|TRBJ1-1
TGTGCCAGCAGTTACCCCGAGACTCAGGGGGACACTGAAGCTTTCTTT
CASSYPETQGDTEAFF
>15|TRBD1|NA|TRBV4-1|TRBJ1-1
TGCGCCAGCAGCCTCCAGGGGGCCATGAACACTGAAGCTTTCTTT
CASSLQGAMNTEAFF
>18|TRBD1|NA|TRBV4-3|TRBJ2-6
TGCGCCAGCAGCCAAGTTCTAGGGGGCGCTTCTGGGGCCAACGTCCTGACTTTC
CASSQVLGGASGANVLTF
>15|NA|NA|TRBV5-8|TRBJ1-1
TGTGCCAGCAGCTTGGAAGCAGGGGTGATTACTGAAGCTTTCTTT
CASSLEAGVITEAFF
>11|NA|NA|TRBV9|TRBJ1-1
TGTGCCAGCAGCCCCATGTCGGGAGCTTTCTTT
CASSPMSGAFF